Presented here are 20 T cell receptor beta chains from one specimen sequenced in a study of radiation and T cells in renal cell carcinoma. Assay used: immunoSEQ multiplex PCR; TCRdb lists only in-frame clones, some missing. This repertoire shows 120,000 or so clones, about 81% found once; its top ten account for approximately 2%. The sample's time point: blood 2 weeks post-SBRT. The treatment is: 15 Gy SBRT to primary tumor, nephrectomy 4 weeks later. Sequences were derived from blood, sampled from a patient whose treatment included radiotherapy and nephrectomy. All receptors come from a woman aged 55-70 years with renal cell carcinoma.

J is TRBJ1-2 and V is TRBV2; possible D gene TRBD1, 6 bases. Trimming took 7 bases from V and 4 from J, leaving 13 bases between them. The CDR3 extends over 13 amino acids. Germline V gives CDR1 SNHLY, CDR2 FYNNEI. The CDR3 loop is CASNTGSAYGYTF. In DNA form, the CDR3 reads TGTGCCAGCAATACAGGGAGCGCCTATGGCTACACCTTC.

In nucleotides, the CDR3 is TGCGCCAGCAGCCACCCGTCGGGGCACGAGCAGTACTTC. It is translated as CASSHPSGHEQYF. The chain has TRBV4-1 and TRBJ2-5; the D call may be TRBD1 or TRBD2 (5 bases each). The J call may not be correct, given that the DNA end is closer to TRBJ2-7. The CDR3 is 13 residues long. The germline V gene has CDR1 MGHRA and CDR2 YSYEKL.

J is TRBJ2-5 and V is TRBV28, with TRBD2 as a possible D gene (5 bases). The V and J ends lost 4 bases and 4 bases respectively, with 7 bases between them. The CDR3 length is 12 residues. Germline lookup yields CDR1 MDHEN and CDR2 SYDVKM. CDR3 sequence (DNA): TGTGCCAGCAGTTCCGGGGTAGAGACCCAGTACTTC. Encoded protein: CASSSGVETQYF.

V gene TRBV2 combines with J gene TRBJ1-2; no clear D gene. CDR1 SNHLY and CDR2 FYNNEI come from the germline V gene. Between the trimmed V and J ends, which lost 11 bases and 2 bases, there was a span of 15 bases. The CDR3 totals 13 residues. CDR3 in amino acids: CARRQDVNYGYTF. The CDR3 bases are TGTGCCCGACGGCAGGATGTGAACTATGGCTACACCTTC.

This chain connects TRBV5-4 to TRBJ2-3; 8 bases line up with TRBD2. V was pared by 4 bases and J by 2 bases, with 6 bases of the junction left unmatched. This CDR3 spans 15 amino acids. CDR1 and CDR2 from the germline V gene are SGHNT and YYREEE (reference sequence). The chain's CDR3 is CASSPGLASTDTQYF. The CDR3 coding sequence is TGTGCCAGCAGCCCCGGACTAGCTTCCACAGATACGCAGTATTTT.

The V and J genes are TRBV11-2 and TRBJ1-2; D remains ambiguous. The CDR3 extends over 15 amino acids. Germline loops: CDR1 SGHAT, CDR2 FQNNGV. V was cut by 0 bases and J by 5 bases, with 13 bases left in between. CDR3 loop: CASSLDRWPDYGYTF. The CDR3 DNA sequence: TGTGCCAGCAGCTTAGATCGGTGGCCGGATTATGGCTACACCTTC.

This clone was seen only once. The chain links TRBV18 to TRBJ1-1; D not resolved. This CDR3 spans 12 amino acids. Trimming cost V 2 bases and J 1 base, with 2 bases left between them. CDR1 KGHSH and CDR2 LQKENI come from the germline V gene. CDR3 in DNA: TGTGCCAGCTCACCAGGGAACACTGAAGCTTTCTTT. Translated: CASSPGNTEAFF.

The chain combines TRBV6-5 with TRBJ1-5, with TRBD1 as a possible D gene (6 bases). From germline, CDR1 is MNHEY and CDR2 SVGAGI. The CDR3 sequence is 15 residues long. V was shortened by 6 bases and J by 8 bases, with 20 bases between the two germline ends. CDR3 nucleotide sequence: TGTGCCAGCAGCGGCAGAGGGGGGCGGTTAGAGCCCCAGCATTTT. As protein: CASSGRGGRLEPQHF.

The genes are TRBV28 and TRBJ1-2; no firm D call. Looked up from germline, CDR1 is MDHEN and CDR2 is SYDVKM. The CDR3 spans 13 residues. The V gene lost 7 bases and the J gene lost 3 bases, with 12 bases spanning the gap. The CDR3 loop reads CASTDHGDYGYTF. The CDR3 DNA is TGTGCCAGCACCGACCACGGGGACTATGGCTACACCTTC.

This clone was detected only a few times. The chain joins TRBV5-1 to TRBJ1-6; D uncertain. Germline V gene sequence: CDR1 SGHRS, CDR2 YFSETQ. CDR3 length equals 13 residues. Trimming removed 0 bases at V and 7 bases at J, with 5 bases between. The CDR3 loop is CASSLEENSPLHF. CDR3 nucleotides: TGCGCCAGCAGCTTGGAAGAGAATTCACCCCTCCACTTT.

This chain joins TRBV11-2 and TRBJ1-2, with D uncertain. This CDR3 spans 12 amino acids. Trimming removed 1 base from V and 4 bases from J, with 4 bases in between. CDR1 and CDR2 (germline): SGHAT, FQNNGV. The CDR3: CASSLGPYGYTF. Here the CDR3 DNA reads TGTGCCAGCAGCTTAGGGCCCTATGGCTACACCTTC.

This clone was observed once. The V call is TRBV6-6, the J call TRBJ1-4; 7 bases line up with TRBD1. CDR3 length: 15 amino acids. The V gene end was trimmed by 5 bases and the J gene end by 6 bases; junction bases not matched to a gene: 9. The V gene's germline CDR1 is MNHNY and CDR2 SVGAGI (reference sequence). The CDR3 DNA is TGTGCCAGCAGTCACCAGGGGGAGAGTTATGAAAAACTGTTTTTT. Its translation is CASSHQGESYEKLFF.

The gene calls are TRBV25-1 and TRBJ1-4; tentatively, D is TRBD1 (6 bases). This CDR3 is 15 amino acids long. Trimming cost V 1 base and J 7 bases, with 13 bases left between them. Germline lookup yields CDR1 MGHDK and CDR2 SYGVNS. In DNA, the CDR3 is TGTGCCAGCAGTGAATCTATAGGGGGTGGTGAAAAACTGTTTTTT. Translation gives CASSESIGGGEKLFF.

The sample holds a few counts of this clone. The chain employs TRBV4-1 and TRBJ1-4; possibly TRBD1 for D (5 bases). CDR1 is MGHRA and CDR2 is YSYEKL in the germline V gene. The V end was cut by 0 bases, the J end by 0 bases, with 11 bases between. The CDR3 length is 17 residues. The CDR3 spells CASSQDLTAATNEKLFF. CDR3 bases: TGCGCCAGCAGCCAAGATCTGACAGCAGCAACTAATGAAAAACTGTTTTTT.

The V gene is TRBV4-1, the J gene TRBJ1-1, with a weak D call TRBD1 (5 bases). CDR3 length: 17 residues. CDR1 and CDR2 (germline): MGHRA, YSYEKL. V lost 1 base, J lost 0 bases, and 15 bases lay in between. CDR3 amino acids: CASSQVRDGDLNTEAFF. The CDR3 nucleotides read TGCGCCAGCAGCCAAGTGAGGGATGGGGACCTGAACACTGAAGCTTTCTTT.

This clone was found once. CDR3: CAIRSTSGRANTGELFF. In DNA, the CDR3 is TGTGCCATACGATCTACTAGCGGGAGAGCGAACACCGGGGAGCTGTTTTTT. V gene TRBV21-1 combines with J gene TRBJ2-2; TRBD2 is taken as the D call from the table, unchecked against the DNA. TRBV21-1 is deemed a pseudogene. The CDR3 extends over 17 amino acids.

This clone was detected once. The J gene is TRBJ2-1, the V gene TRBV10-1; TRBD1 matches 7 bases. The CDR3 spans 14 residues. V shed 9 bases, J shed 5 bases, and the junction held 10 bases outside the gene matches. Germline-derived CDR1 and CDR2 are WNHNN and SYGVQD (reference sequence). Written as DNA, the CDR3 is TGCGCCAGACAAATCGACAGGGATAACAATGAGCAGTTCTTC. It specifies CARQIDRDNNEQFF.

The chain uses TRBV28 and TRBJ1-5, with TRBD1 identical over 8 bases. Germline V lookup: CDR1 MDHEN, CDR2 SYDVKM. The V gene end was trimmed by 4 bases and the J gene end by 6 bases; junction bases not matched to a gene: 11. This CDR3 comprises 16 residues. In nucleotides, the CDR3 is TGTGCCAGCAGTTCAGGACAGGGCGGGGCTAGTCAGCCCCAGCATTTT. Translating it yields CASSSGQGGASQPQHF.

The CDR3 DNA reads as TGCAGCGTTGAGGGACTAGCGGACTACAATGAGCAGTTCTTC. Translation gives CSVEGLADYNEQFF. V gene TRBV29-1 combines with J gene TRBJ2-1; TRBD2 matches at 11 bases. The ends lost 3 bases at V and 3 bases at J; junction bases unmatched: 1. This CDR3 has 14 amino acids. Germline CDR1 and CDR2: SQVTM and ANQGSEA.

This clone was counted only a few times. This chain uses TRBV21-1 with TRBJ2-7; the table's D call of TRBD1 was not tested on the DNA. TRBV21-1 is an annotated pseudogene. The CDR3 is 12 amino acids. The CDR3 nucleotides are TGTGCCGGCCGGGACAGCTCCTACGAGCAGTACTTC. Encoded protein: CAGRDSSYEQYF.